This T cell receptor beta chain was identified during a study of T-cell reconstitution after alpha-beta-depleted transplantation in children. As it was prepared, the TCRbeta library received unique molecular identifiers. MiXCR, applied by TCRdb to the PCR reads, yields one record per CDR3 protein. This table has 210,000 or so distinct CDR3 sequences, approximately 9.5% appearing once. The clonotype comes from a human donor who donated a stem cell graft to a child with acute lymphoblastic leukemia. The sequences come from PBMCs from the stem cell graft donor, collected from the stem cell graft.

The CDR3 DNA is TGCGCCAGCAGCTTTGGACTAGCGGCGTCCTACAATGAGCAGTTCTTC. Translation: CASSFGLAASYNEQFF. The rearrangement uses TRBV5-1 and TRBJ2-1; 10 positions match TRBD2. The CDR3 runs to 16 residues. The junction had 3 bases not matched to a gene; V was cut back by 2 bases and J by 1 base. CDR1 and CDR2 (germline): SGHRS, YFSETQ.